Sequencing of this TCR beta chain was carried out in a study of vaccination and CD4 T cells after COVID-19. Oncomine TCR Beta short-read sequencing was applied to DNA from cultured CD4+ T cells. A single record per CDR3 protein comes from TCRdb applying MiXCR to the PCR reads. This sample has 15,000 to 20,000 distinct CDR3 sequences, with about 60% found just once. Losses at the gene ends were 3 bases for V and 7 bases for J; bases not matched to a gene: 1. Germline lookup yields CDR1 DFQATT and CDR2 SNEGSKA (reference sequence). This CDR3 spans 13 amino acids. Treatment here: roughly 11-day PBMC culture with coronavirus spike peptide pools or control peptides (ViraFEST assay). As to this clonotype: Antigen unknown.

Here the sequenced sample was CD4+ T cells from blood, cultured in vitro, taken after SARS-CoV-2 vaccination. The origin of this receptor is a human donor who had recovered from COVID-19. This chain links TRBV20-1 with TRBJ1-6, with TRBD1 identical over 9 bases. The DNA for the CDR3 is TGCAGTGCTAGGGGGACAGGGAATTCACCCCTCCACTTT. Residues: CSARGTGNSPLHF.